Listed here are 29 T cell receptor beta chains from one sample, sequenced in a study of blood T cell repertoires in COVID-19. Sequencing was performed with immunoSEQ multiplex PCR; in TCRdb, only in-frame clones are kept and a portion is missing. Of more than 200,000 clones in the sample, roughly 86% were seen once. The material sequenced was PBMCs or T cells enriched from blood (not recorded which). The receptors stem from a woman under 40 with acute COVID-19.

This clone has a single count. V usage is TRBV29-1 and J usage is TRBJ2-7, with a possible D match to TRBD2 (6 bases). Trimming pared 7 bases from V and 2 bases from J, leaving 12 bases between. The CDR3 extends over 12 amino acids. The V gene's germline CDR1 is SQVTM and CDR2 ANQGSEA. CDR3 sequence reads: CSARDWTYEQYF. The DNA of the CDR3 is TGCAGCGCCCGGGACTGGACCTACGAGCAGTACTTC.

The rearrangement uses TRBV5-1 and TRBJ2-1, with D maybe TRBD2 (5 bases). This CDR3 is built from 16 residues. Per germline, CDR1 SGHRS and CDR2 YFSETQ. The germline V and J ends were trimmed by 4 bases and 1 base, with 15 bases remaining between them. Here the CDR3 reads CASSLRSGVSYNEQFF. The CDR3 bases are TGCGCCAGCAGCCTTAGGTCCGGGGTTTCCTACAATGAGCAGTTCTTC.

This clone was recorded once. The rearrangement joins TRBV24-1 to TRBJ1-5, with TRBD1 matching over 7 bases. The V gene end was trimmed by 3 bases and the J gene end by 5 bases; junction bases not matched to a gene: 6. Germline CDR1 is KGHDR and CDR2 is SFDVKD. The CDR3 runs 15 residues. The CDR3 DNA follows: TGTGCCACCAGTGATAACCTCAGGGGGGATCAGCCCCAGCATTTT. This codes for CATSDNLRGDQPQHF.

This clone was seen a few times. The gene calls are TRBV6-5 and TRBJ1-4; D is uncertain. Germline V lookup: CDR1 MNHEY, CDR2 SVGAGI. The CDR3 is made up of 12 amino acids. V lost 0 bases and J 8 bases, leaving 4 bases between the germline ends. The CDR3 coding sequence is TGTGCCAGCAGTTACTCGGGCGAAAAACTGTTTTTT. Translated, it gives CASSYSGEKLFF.

This sequence joins TRBV29-1 and TRBJ1-1; no reliable D call. V lost 4 bases and J 7 bases, leaving 7 bases between the germline ends. The CDR3 is 10 amino acids. Germline V lookup: CDR1 SQVTM, CDR2 ANQGSEA. The CDR3 protein is CSVVPVEAFF. The CDR3 DNA is TGCAGCGTTGTGCCAGTTGAAGCTTTCTTT.

The V gene is TRBV19, the J gene TRBJ1-5, with a weak D call TRBD1 (6 bases). Germline CDR1 reads LNHDA; CDR2 reads SQIVND (reference sequence). Between the trimmed V and J ends, which lost 4 bases and 4 bases, there was a span of 8 bases. This CDR3 has 13 residues. Written as DNA, the CDR3 is TGTGCCAGTAGTACGGACAGTAATCAGCCCCAGCATTTT. It encodes CASSTDSNQPQHF.

The gene calls are TRBV6-4 and TRBJ1-2, with TRBD1 matching 7 bases. CDR1 is MRHNA, CDR2 SNTAGT, per germline. The CDR3 length is 13 residues. V lost 1 base and J lost 6; bases outside the gene matches: 2. The CDR3 region has the DNA TGTGCCAGCAGTGACTTAGGGGGCCATGGCTACACCTTC. This encodes CASSDLGGHGYTF.

The genes are TRBV18 and TRBJ2-1; TRBD2 matches at 8 bases. There are 16 residues in the CDR3. V lost 0 bases to trimming and J lost 7 bases; unmatched junction nucleotides: 8. From germline, CDR1 is KGHSH and CDR2 LQKENI. CDR3 sequence reads: CASSPPRRAGDNEQFF. The DNA for the CDR3 is TGTGCCAGCTCACCACCACGACGAGCGGGGGATAATGAGCAGTTCTTC.

The chain links TRBV16 to TRBJ1-3; maybe TRBD1 (6 bases). Germline V gives CDR1 KGHSY, CDR2 FQNENV. With 3 bases removed from V and 4 bases from J, the gap between germline ends came to 16 bases. This CDR3 contains 16 residues. The CDR3 nucleotides are TGTGCCAGCAGCCACATACGCGGGGGGCACGGAAACACCATATATTTT. It encodes CASSHIRGGHGNTIYF. Full variable domain (outside the CDR3, taken from reference TRBV16 and TRBJ1-3): GEEVAQTPKHLVRGEGQKAKLYCAPIKGHSYVFWYQQVLKNEFKFLISFQNENVFDETGMPKERFSAKCLPNSPCSLEIQATKLEDSAVYFCASSHIRGGHGNTIYFGEGSWLTVV.

The V gene is TRBV11-2, the J gene TRBJ2-7, with D maybe TRBD1 (6 bases). With 1 base removed from V and 6 bases from J, the gap between germline ends came to 13 bases. CDR3 length: 14 amino acids. Germline CDR1 and CDR2: SGHAT and FQNNGV. CDR3 amino acids: CASSLAYRGGEQYF. The DNA of the CDR3 is TGTGCCAGCAGCTTAGCCTACAGAGGGGGCGAGCAGTACTTC.

The J gene is TRBJ1-5, the V gene TRBV19; possible D gene TRBD1, 6 bases. Trimming stripped 5 bases from V and 1 base from J, with 12 bases between. Germline assignment: CDR1 LNHDA and CDR2 SQIVND (reference sequence). The CDR3 length is 15 residues. CDR3 region: CASSYPRGSNQPQHF. The CDR3, as DNA: TGTGCCAGTAGTTACCCCAGGGGCAGCAATCAGCCCCAGCATTTT.

The rearrangement links TRBV10-1 to TRBJ2-5; 7 bases line up with TRBD2. Trimming at V came to 5 bases and at J to 4 bases, leaving 7 bases not matched to a gene. There are 14 residues in the CDR3. Germline V gene lookup returns CDR1 WNHNN and CDR2 SYGVQD (reference sequence). CDR3 region: CASSSGVSRETQYF. The CDR3 DNA reads as TGCGCCAGCAGTAGCGGGGTCTCGCGAGAGACCCAGTACTTC.

V usage is TRBV14 and J usage is TRBJ2-3, with a weak D call TRBD2 (6 bases). Looked up from germline, CDR1 is SGHDN and CDR2 is FVKESK. V was cut by 7 bases and J by 8 bases, with 10 bases left in between. The CDR3 loop spans 11 amino acids. CDR3 nucleotide sequence: TGTGCCAGCAACGAGGGAGGTACGCAGTATTTT. It codes for CASNEGGTQYF.

This sequence joins TRBV6-2 or TRBV6-3 and TRBJ1-3; 8 bases map to TRBD1. V shed 2 bases and J 0 bases; nucleotides not matched to a gene: 9. The CDR3 covers 18 residues. Germline lookup yields CDR1 MNHEY and CDR2 SVGEGT. The CDR3 region has the DNA TGTGCCAGCAGTTACCCCACCGGGACAGGCCCCTCTGGAAACACCATATATTTT. This encodes CASSYPTGTGPSGNTIYF.

This chain links TRBV6-5 with TRBJ1-2, with 9 bases aligning to TRBD1. Germline CDR1 is MNHEY and CDR2 is SVGAGI. The J segment lost 6 bases and the V segment lost 6 bases, leaving 8 bases of the junction unmatched. The CDR3 extends over 14 amino acids. DNA of the CDR3: TGTGCCAGCAGCCGCAAGGGACAGGGTGATGGCTACACCTTC. It translates to CASSRKGQGDGYTF.

This chain uses TRBV6-1 with TRBJ2-5; 8 bases are shared with TRBD1. The germline CDR1 and CDR2 sequences are MNHNS and SASEGT. This CDR3 has 15 residues. The junction had 6 bases not matched to a gene; V was cut back by 1 base and J by 5 bases. Here the CDR3 reads CASSEVRTGWETQYF. The CDR3 DNA sequence: TGTGCCAGCAGTGAAGTCAGGACAGGGTGGGAGACCCAGTACTTC.

The chain is built from TRBV28 and TRBJ1-1; D remains unclear. Per the germline V gene, CDR1 is MDHEN and CDR2 is SYDVKM. The CDR3 extends over 13 amino acids. Trimming pared 9 bases from V and 6 bases from J, leaving 17 bases between. The CDR3 region is CASEGKHEAEAFF. DNA for the CDR3: TGTGCCAGTGAGGGAAAACATGAGGCTGAAGCTTTCTTT.

The chain couples TRBV11-3 to TRBJ1-1; D is unclear. Germline V gene data show CDR1 as SGHNT and CDR2 as YENEEA. Trimming shortened V by 1 base and J by 1 base, and 7 bases separated the two germline ends. CDR3 length: 14 amino acids. CDR3 amino acids: CASSLGRGNTEAFF. The CDR3, as DNA: TGTGCCAGCAGCTTAGGTCGGGGGAACACTGAAGCTTTCTTT.

The CDR3 reads CASSDFAGEQFF. CDR3 in DNA: TGTGCCAGCAGTGACTTTGCGGGTGAGCAGTTCTTC. The chain has TRBV6-4 and TRBJ2-1, with a possible D match to TRBD2 (5 bases). This CDR3 spans 12 amino acids. With 1 base removed from V and 9 bases from J, the gap between germline ends came to 7 bases. The germline V gene has CDR1 MRHNA and CDR2 SNTAGT.

This chain connects TRBV10-1 to TRBJ2-7; TRBD1 is a possible D gene (6 bases). Germline-derived CDR1 and CDR2 are WNHNN and SYGVQD (reference sequence). CDR3 length: 15 residues. Between the trimmed V and J ends, which lost 2 bases and 2 bases, there was a span of 13 bases. The CDR3 sequence: CASSEQYGTPYEQYF. DNA for the CDR3: TGCGCCAGCAGTGAGCAGTACGGGACACCCTACGAGCAGTACTTC.

The chain uses TRBV18 and TRBJ2-2, with TRBD2 identical over 11 bases. V lost 3 bases and J lost 3; bases outside the gene matches: 3. The CDR3 covers 16 residues. Per germline, CDR1 KGHSH and CDR2 LQKENI. The CDR3, as DNA: TGTGCCAGCTCACCTGTGACTAGCGGGGACACCGGGGAGCTGTTTTTT. Translation gives CASSPVTSGDTGELFF.

This chain links TRBV2 with TRBJ2-5, with TRBD1 identical over 10 bases. Losses at the gene ends were 6 bases for V and 2 bases for J; bases not matched to a gene: 6. CDR3 length: 15 residues. From germline, CDR1 is SNHLY and CDR2 FYNNEI. Here the CDR3 DNA reads TGTGCCAGCAGATTCGACAGGGGGCTACAAGAGACCCAGTACTTC. Protein sequence: CASRFDRGLQETQYF.

The chain recombines TRBV7-3 with TRBJ2-5, with unresolved D. This CDR3 contains 14 residues. The V end was cut by 4 bases, the J end by 4 bases, with 13 bases between. Germline CDR1 is SGHTA and CDR2 is FQGTGA. The CDR3 DNA reads as TGTGCCAGCAGCTCCGGGTTTGGTGGAGAGACCCAGTACTTC. Its protein product is CASSSGFGGETQYF. The entire variable domain, with the rest obtained from reference TRBV7-3 and TRBJ2-5, is as follows: GAGVSQTPSNKVTEKGKYVELRCDPISGHTALYWYRQSLGQGPEFLIYFQGTGAADDSGLPNDRFFAVRPEGSVSTLKIQRTERGDSAVYLCASSSGFGGETQYFGPGTRLLVL.

This chain links TRBV28 with TRBJ2-3; 8 bases line up with TRBD2. CDR1 MDHEN and CDR2 SYDVKM come from the germline V gene. The CDR3 is 14 amino acids. V gave up 3 bases and J gave up 3 bases; unmatched junction bases: 2. CDR3 coding DNA: TGTGCCAGCAGTTTTTTAGCGGGGACAGATACGCAGTATTTT. It translates to CASSFLAGTDTQYF.

The chain has TRBV2 and TRBJ2-3; 11 nucleotides match TRBD1. This CDR3 comprises 15 residues. Germline V gives CDR1 SNHLY, CDR2 FYNNEI. The J segment lost 4 bases and the V segment lost 3 bases, leaving 3 bases of the junction unmatched. In DNA form, the CDR3 reads TGTGCCAGCAGTGAGGACAGGGGGCTGGCAGATACGCAGTATTTT. It is translated as CASSEDRGLADTQYF.

The genes are TRBV7-8 and TRBJ2-7; 7 nucleotides agree with TRBD1. Losses at the gene ends were 2 bases for V and 2 bases for J; bases not matched to a gene: 3. The CDR3 is 14 amino acids. Germline values: CDR1 SGHVS, CDR2 FQNEAQ. The CDR3 sequence: CASSLQGQPYEQYF. CDR3 bases: TGTGCCAGCAGCTTACAGGGACAGCCCTACGAGCAGTACTTC.

V is TRBV5-1 and J is TRBJ1-2, with a possible D match to TRBD1 (6 bases). The CDR3 is 15 amino acids. Trimming took off 0 bases at V and 1 base at J, with 10 bases between the two ends. The germline CDR1 and CDR2 sequences are SGHRS and YFSETQ. In DNA form, the CDR3 reads TGCGCCAGCAGCTTGGGACAGGCAGATAACTATGGCTACACCTTC. Its translation: CASSLGQADNYGYTF.

CDR3 coding DNA: TGCGCCAGCAGCCAAGATATGGACAGCACACGGCCCCAGCATTTT. It codes for CASSQDMDSTRPQHF. The chain carries TRBV4-3 and TRBJ1-5; tentative D call: TRBD1 (6 bases). CDR3 length equals 15 residues. V lost 0 bases to trimming and J lost 9 bases, with 15 bases between them. CDR1 and CDR2 from the germline V gene are LGHNA and YSLEER.

The genes are TRBV10-2 and TRBJ2-2; D is possibly TRBD2 (6 bases). Trimming took off 8 bases at V and 4 bases at J, with 17 bases between the two ends. The CDR3 loop spans 15 amino acids. Germline V lookup: CDR1 WSHSY, CDR2 SAAADI. This CDR3 reads CASGTLAPPTGELFF. CDR3 in DNA: TGCGCCAGCGGTACACTAGCCCCTCCCACCGGGGAGCTGTTTTTT.